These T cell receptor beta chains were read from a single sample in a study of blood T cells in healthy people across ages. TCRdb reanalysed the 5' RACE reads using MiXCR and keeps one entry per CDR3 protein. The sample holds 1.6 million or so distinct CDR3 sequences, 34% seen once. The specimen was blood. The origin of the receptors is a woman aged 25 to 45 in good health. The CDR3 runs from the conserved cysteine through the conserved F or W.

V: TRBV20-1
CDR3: CSCFTGTAYEQYF

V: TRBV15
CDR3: CATMGLGEQYF

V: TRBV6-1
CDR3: CAGSESGANYGYTF

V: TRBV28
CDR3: CASRNTGGASEQYF

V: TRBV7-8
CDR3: CASSLDAGGGYTF

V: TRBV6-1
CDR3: CASSEALAGGEQFF

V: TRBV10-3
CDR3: CAISEPSGSYEQYF

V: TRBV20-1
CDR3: CSATGTSNYGYTF

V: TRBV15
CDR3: CATSSPGGRGSYEQYF

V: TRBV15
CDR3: CATSRVGTDEKLFF

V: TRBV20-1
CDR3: CSARQGGTQYF

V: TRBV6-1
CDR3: CASSEDRIVREQFF

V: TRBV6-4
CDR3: CASSEEAGNSYEQYF

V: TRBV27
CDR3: CASSSLGQGTYEQYF

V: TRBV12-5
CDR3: CASGLVQGTQYF

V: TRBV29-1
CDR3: CSVDGDTQYF

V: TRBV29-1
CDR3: CSANGRADEQFF

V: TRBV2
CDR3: CASSEQGQGVIRQFF

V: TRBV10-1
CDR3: CASRADWGRGSTDTQYF

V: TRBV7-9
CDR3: CASSRTGGGTQYF

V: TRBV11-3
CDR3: CASSGERADTQYF

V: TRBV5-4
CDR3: CASSFSRQTGEETQYF

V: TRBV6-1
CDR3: CASSEGTSSFNLETQYF

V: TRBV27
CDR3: CASSPGTGRGSPLHF

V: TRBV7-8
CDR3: CASSLAPGLGAYNEQFF

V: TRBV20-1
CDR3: CSARPGAAEQFF

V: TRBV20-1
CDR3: CSARDRVLGNTIYF

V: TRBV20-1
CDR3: CSADQGKGEQYF

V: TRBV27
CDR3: CASSLSLVFGEQYF

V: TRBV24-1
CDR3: CATRRDNEQFF

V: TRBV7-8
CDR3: CASSLAGGLFVYEQFF

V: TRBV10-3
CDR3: CAISESGLAKTQYF

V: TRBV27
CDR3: CASSLRDTRDNSPLHF

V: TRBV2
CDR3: CASSEWSRVVDTQYF